This T cell receptor beta chain was obtained from a study of Ad26.COV2.S vaccination and SARS-CoV-2 variants. Study at large: Of the COV1001 trial arms, the Ad26.COV2.S arm included the donor. Administration of Ad26.COV2.S was intramuscular, either once or twice 56 days apart.

Produced via immunoSEQ multiplex PCR; TCRdb's table is partial and in-frame only. Among hundreds of thousands of clones, 86% were seen once, and the ten largest hold around 10%. The V gene's germline CDR1 is SSHAT and CDR2 FNYEAQ (reference sequence). Trimming cost V 1 base and J 4 bases, with 13 bases left between them. The CDR3 has 15 residues. The treatment is: about 20 received Ad26.COV2.S at low or high dose, single or two shots; roughly five received placebo; per-sample allocation not given. The samples date from day 63 after the first vaccine or placebo injection. The administered vaccine (an Ad26 vector) expressed Wuhan-strain SARS-CoV-2 spike.

The chain joins TRBV7-7 to TRBJ2-5, with D possibly being TRBD2 (5 bases). The sequence was obtained from a person between 18 and 60 years old who received the Ad26.COV2.S COVID-19 vaccine or a placebo. This specimen consisted of peripheral blood, obtained in a trial of Ad26.COV2.S vaccine versus placebo. CDR3 bases: TGTGCCAGCAGCTTAGGGCTTAGACTAACAGAGACCCAGTACTTC. Residues: CASSLGLRLTETQYF.